The 5 T cell receptor beta chains below all came from one sample that was sequenced in a study of blood T cell repertoires in COVID-19. The method was immunoSEQ multiplex PCR; TCRdb's version includes in-frame clones alone and lacks a portion of them. The table records 380,000 or so clones, roughly 90% of them present only once. The sequenced sample was PBMCs or T cells enriched from blood (not recorded which). The receptors come from a woman in her twenties or thirties with acute COVID-19.

On this clone: Other DNA sequences of this sample code for an identical CDR3. The gene calls are TRBV18 and TRBJ1-1, with TRBD1 matching over 7 bases. The CDR3 has 13 amino acids. V gave up 6 bases and J gave up 2 bases; unmatched junction bases: 3. Germline V gives CDR1 KGHSH, CDR2 LQKENI. CDR3: CASSRTGNTEAFF. For the CDR3, the DNA is TGTGCCAGCTCCCGGACAGGAAACACTGAAGCTTTCTTT.

This chain joins TRBV4-1 and TRBJ1-1; TRBD1 aligns across 7 bases. With V trimmed by 0 bases and J by 4 bases, 5 bases remained unmatched. Germline-derived CDR1 and CDR2 are MGHRA and YSYEKL. The CDR3 consists of 15 residues. CDR3 in amino acids: CASSQDHRGSTEAFF. The CDR3 nucleotides are TGCGCCAGCAGCCAAGATCACAGGGGTAGCACTGAAGCTTTCTTT.

The rearrangement links TRBV15 to TRBJ2-1, with 8 bases fitting TRBD2. The CDR3 contains 15 residues. Unmatched junction bases numbered 7, after V lost 0 bases and J lost 9 bases. Per germline, CDR1 LNHNV and CDR2 YYDKDF (reference sequence). In nucleotides, the CDR3 is TGTGCCACCAGCAGAGATAGGGGACTAGGGCTTGAGCAGTTCTTC. This gives the protein CATSRDRGLGLEQFF. Full variable domain (remainder filled in from reference TRBV15 and TRBJ2-1): DAMVIQNPRYQVTQFGKPVTLSCSQTLNHNVMYWYQQKSSQAPKLLFHYYDKDFNNEADTPDNFQSRRPNTSFCFLDIRSPGLGDTAMYLCATSRDRGLGLEQFFGPGTRLTVL.

The chain combines TRBV12-2 with TRBJ2-3; the D call in the table, TRBD2, was not verified against the DNA. TRBV12-2 is reported as a pseudogene. CDR3 length: 15 amino acids. This CDR3 reads CASRLARGCTDTQYF. DNA for the CDR3: TGTGCAAGTCGCTTAGCCCGGGGGTGCACAGATACGCAGTATTTT.

A word on this clone: A read error may produce the germline difference seen at one junction end. This chain uses TRBV6-5 with TRBJ1-5; 10 bases fit TRBD1. Germline values: CDR1 MNHEY, CDR2 SVGAGI. This CDR3 contains 15 residues. The CDR3, as DNA: TGTGCCAGCAGGAAAGAGACAGGGGGCAACCAGCCCCAGCATTTT. It specifies CASRKETGGNQPQHF.